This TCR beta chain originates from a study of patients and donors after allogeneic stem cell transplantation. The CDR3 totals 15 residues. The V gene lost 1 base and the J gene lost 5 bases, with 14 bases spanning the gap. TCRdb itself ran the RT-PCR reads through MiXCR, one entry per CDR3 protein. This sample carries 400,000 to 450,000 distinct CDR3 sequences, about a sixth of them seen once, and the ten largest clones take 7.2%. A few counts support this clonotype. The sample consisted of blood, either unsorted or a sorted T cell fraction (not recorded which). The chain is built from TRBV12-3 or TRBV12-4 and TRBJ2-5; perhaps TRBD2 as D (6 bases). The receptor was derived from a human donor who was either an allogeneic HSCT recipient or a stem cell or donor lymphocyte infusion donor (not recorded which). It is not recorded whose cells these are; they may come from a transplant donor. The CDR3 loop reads CASSLGGSGGETQYF. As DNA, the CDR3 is TGTGCCAGCAGTTTAGGGGGGTCCGGGGGTGAGACCCAGTACTTC.